This T cell receptor beta chain was captured in a study of cytomegalovirus exposure and HLA in healthy donors. Donors counted as nominally healthy when sampled, yet unrecorded immune exposures were likely. PCR amplification relied on 60 Vbeta primers (plus 13 Jbeta primers). TCRdb keeps only in-frame clones here, not all; method: immunoSEQ multiplex PCR. There are some 76,000 clones in the sample; approximately 70% occur only once, and 4% to 5% lies in the top ten. In the case of this clone: The antigen remains unidentified.

General study findings and limits: DRB1 had the most TCR associations and HLA-C the fewest, a later analysis found, with rates varying by HLA locus. Association of a missense DCLRE1C variant with TCR beta V- and J-gene trimming was reported in a later analysis. In an earlier analysis, productive rearrangement rates for most beta V segments clustered near 87% or 30%.

The CDR3 sequence is 14 residues long. V was pared by 2 bases and J by 4 bases, with 9 bases between. Germline V gene data show CDR1 as LNHDA and CDR2 as SQIVND (reference sequence). Sequencing input: PBMCs. The chain is built from TRBV19 and TRBJ2-1, with D possibly matching TRBD2 (6 bases). This clonotype was obtained from a man in his sixties in good health and CMV-seropositive. CDR3 bases: TGTGCCAGTAGTATAATGAGCGGGTACAATGAGCAGTTCTTC. Translation gives CASSIMSGYNEQFF.